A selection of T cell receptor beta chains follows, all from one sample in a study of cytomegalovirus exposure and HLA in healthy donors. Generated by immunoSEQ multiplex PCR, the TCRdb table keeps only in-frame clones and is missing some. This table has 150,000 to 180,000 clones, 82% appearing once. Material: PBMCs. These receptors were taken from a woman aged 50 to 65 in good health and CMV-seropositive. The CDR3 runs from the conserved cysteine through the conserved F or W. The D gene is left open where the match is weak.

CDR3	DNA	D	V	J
CAWSVVGAGPLHF	TGTGCCTGGAGTGTCGTAGGAGCTGGACCCCTCCACTTT	NA	TRBV30	TRBJ1-6
CASSGLAGGNIQYF	TGTGCCAGCAGCGGACTAGCGGGGGGAAACATTCAGTACTTC	TRBD2	TRBV5-6	TRBJ2-4
CASSEGRGDSPLHF	TGTGCCAGCAGTGAAGGGAGGGGCGATTCACCCCTCCACTTT	NA	TRBV2	TRBJ1-6
CATSRDQDSNQPQHF	TGCGCCACCAGCAGAGATCAAGACTCCAATCAGCCCCAGCATTTT	NA	TRBV15	TRBJ1-5
CASARDRGKNIQYF	TGTGCCAGCGCCCGGGACAGGGGGAAAAACATTCAGTACTTC	TRBD1	TRBV19	TRBJ2-4
CASRATGGNGYTF	TGTGCCAGCAGAGCGACAGGGGGCAATGGCTACACCTTC	TRBD1	TRBV6-1	TRBJ1-2
CSVEYGAPYEQYF	TGCAGCGTTGAGTATGGGGCTCCCTACGAGCAGTACTTC	NA	TRBV29-1	TRBJ2-7
CASSSSGVREDGELFF	TGCGCCAGCAGCTCGTCGGGGGTCAGGGAGGACGGGGAGCTGTTTTTT	NA	TRBV5-1	TRBJ2-2
CSAVQGYEQYF	TGCAGTGCGGTTCAGGGGTACGAGCAGTACTTC	NA	TRBV20-1	TRBJ2-7
CASSTGVSNYGYTF	TGTGCCAGCAGTACGGGAGTATCTAACTATGGCTACACCTTC	NA	TRBV6-5	TRBJ1-2
CASSFPGGGDQPQHF	TGTGCCAGCAGTTTTCCGGGAGGGGGGGATCAGCCCCAGCATTTT	NA	TRBV28	TRBJ1-5
CASSRDRSNEQFF	TGTGCCAGCAGCCGGGACAGGTCTAATGAGCAGTTCTTC	TRBD1	TRBV5-6	TRBJ2-1
CASGAGGAYEQYF	TGTGCCTCAGGAGCAGGAGGGGCCTACGAGCAGTACTTC	NA	TRBV30	TRBJ2-7
CSHRGLGETQYF	TGCAGCCACAGGGGTTTGGGAGAGACCCAGTACTTC	TRBD1	TRBV29-1	TRBJ2-5
CASSSPLKRGLQFF	TGTGCCAGCAGCTCCCCTTTGAAGCGGGGGCTGCAGTTCTTC	TRBD2	TRBV11-2	TRBJ2-1
CASSEGSTYEQYF	TGTGCCAGTTCGGAGGGTTCAACCTACGAGCAGTACTTC	NA	TRBV7-9	TRBJ2-7
CASSLGAGGSYEQYF	TGTGCCAGCAGCTTGGGGGCGGGGGGGAGTTACGAGCAGTACTTC	TRBD2	TRBV5-4	TRBJ2-7
CASSEPYEAFF	TGTGCCAGCAGTGAACCATACGAGGCTTTCTTT	NA	TRBV6-1	TRBJ1-1
CASSAREGRGATTDTQYF	TGTGCCAGCAGCGCCCGAGAAGGGCGGGGGGCGACCACAGATACGCAGTATTTT	TRBD2	TRBV9	TRBJ2-3
CASSALAGGPNNEQFF	TGTGCCAGCAGTGCCCTAGCGGGGGGGCCCAATAATGAGCAGTTCTTC	TRBD2	TRBV6-6	TRBJ2-1
CASSLEPGNTEAFF	TGCGCCAGCAGCTTGGAACCGGGGAACACTGAAGCTTTCTTT	NA	TRBV5-1	TRBJ1-1
CASSVAAGFGQPQHF	TGTGCCAGCAGCGTGGCGGCAGGGTTCGGTCAGCCCCAGCATTTT	NA	TRBV9	TRBJ1-5
CASRAAGDTDTQYF	TGTGCCAGCAGGGCGGCGGGGGACACAGATACGCAGTATTTT	TRBD2	TRBV5-8	TRBJ2-3
CASSEAGGNQPQHF	TGTGCCAGCAGTGAAGCGGGAGGGAATCAGCCCCAGCATTTT	NA	TRBV2	TRBJ1-5
CASSVAGAISYEQYF	TGTGCCAGCAGTGTAGCGGGGGCGATCTCCTACGAGCAGTACTTC	TRBD2	TRBV6-1	TRBJ2-7
CASSAGTGYSGNYGYTF	TGTGCCAGCAGCGCGGGGACAGGGTATTCCGGGAACTATGGCTACACCTTC	TRBD1	TRBV5-4	TRBJ1-2